This TCR beta chain was documented in a study of T cell responses to AZD1222 COVID-19 vaccine. The CDR3 has 16 residues. V gave up 4 bases and J gave up 7 bases; unmatched junction bases: 10. In germline, CDR1 is MNHEY, CDR2 SVGAGI. The protocol was immunoSEQ multiplex PCR, while the TCRdb copy is restricted to in-frame clones and leaves out a portion. The profile shows fewer than 180,000 clones, more than 85% of them singletons. The receptor's source is an adult who received the AZD1222 COVID-19 vaccine. The specimen comprised peripheral blood, sampled 28 days after the second AZD1222 dose. The V and J genes are TRBV6-5 and TRBJ2-7; 13 bases agree with TRBD2. DNA for the CDR3: TGTGCCAGCAGTTTCGCGATACTAGCGGGAGGGCGTGAGCAGTACTTC. It translates to CASSFAILAGGREQYF.